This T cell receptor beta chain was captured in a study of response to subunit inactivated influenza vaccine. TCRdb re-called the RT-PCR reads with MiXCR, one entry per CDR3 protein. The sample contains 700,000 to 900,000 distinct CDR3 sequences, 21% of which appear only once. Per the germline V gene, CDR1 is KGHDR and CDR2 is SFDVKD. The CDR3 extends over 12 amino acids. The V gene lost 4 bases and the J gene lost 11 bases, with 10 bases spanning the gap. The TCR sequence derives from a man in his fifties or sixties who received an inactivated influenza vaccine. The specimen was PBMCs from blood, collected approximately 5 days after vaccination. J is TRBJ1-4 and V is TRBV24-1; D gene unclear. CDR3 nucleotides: TGTGCCACCAGTGACCTCAGTGGTAAACTGTTTTTT. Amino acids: CATSDLSGKLFF.